One T cell receptor beta chain is described in this entry. Its antigen is not identified. Lesional scalp punch biopsies and peripheral blood were collected from alopecia areata patients. PBMCs yielded sorted CD4+ and CD8+ T cells. This specimen belongs to a study of CD8+ T cells in alopecia areata. RNA was extracted and reverse transcribed into cDNA as the sequencing template. Sequencing used immunoSEQ multiplex PCR; TCRdb keeps in-frame clones, though not all of them. The sample records 90,000 to 120,000 clones, 58% being singletons. Broader study findings: Mice showed TCR sharing more clearly than patients did, possibly owing to HLA. Normal skin's resident alphabeta T cells are also sequenced in scalp samples.

Germline-derived CDR1 and CDR2 are PRHDT and FYEKMQ (reference sequence). The CDR3 spans 13 residues. Trimming removed 0 bases from V and 4 bases from J, with 4 bases in between. The receptor comes from a human donor with alopecia areata. V usage is TRBV13 and J usage is TRBJ1-5; no definite D call. Sample: NKG2D-low CD8+ T cells sorted from blood. For the CDR3, the DNA is TGTGCCAGCAGCTTAGGGGTTAATCAGCCCCAGCATTTT. It specifies CASSLGVNQPQHF.